The text below deals with one T cell receptor (beta chain). As yet, its antigen is unknown. The sample is drawn from a study of T cell repertoires in ileal Crohn's disease. Overall study context: Every patient was operated on for stricturing (approximately 60%) or penetrating (about 40%) complications.

Study-level results: All patients with clonality above 26.8% had endoscopic recurrence.

Germline lookup yields CDR1 SGHTA and CDR2 FQGNSA. The CDR3 contains 18 residues. With V trimmed by 2 bases and J by 8 bases, 17 bases remained unmatched. TCRB immunosequencing input was approximately 450 nanograms of biopsy DNA per sample. Repertoires were generated with immunoSEQ multiplex PCR, while TCRdb's copy carries only in-frame clones and drops some. Of approximately 4,100 clones listed, 74% are singletons. This receptor was obtained from an adult with Crohn's disease. The chain is built from TRBV7-2 and TRBJ1-4; 7 bases map to TRBD1. Sequencing was carried out using ileal tissue. Here the CDR3 DNA reads TGTGCCAGCAGCTTACTCCGGCAGGGGGATCGGGTTGGGGAAAAACTGTTTTTT. Translating gives CASSLLRQGDRVGEKLFF.